This is a list of T cell receptor beta chains from one sample in a study of T cell responses to AZD1222 COVID-19 vaccine. TCRdb's copy holds only in-frame clones and misses some; the assay was immunoSEQ multiplex PCR. The table records 60,000 to 75,000 clones, 85% of them present only once. Sequenced material: peripheral blood, taken on day 0 of AZD1222 vaccination. These receptors were obtained from an adult in good health. CDR3s include the opening cysteine and the closing phenylalanine or tryptophan. The D gene is left open where the match is weak. Some rows mark clone size as missing; the rest say once, few, many or name a class of expanded clone.

size: -
D: TRBD2
V: TRBV6-5
J: TRBJ2-3
CDR3: CASSPTRGVTDTQYF
DNA: TGTGCCAGCAGTCCCACGCGGGGGGTGACAGATACGCAGTATTTT

size: -
D: -
V: TRBV7-7
J: TRBJ2-5
CDR3: CASSNNQETQYF
DNA: TGTGCTAGCAGCAACAATCAAGAGACCCAGTACTTC

size: -
D: TRBD1
V: TRBV30
J: TRBJ1-4
CDR3: CALDLDRAEKLFF
DNA: TGTGCCTTAGACCTCGACAGGGCTGAAAAACTGTTTTTT

size: -
D: TRBD2
V: TRBV6-4
J: TRBJ2-5
CDR3: CASSASTSGGETQYF
DNA: TGTGCCAGCAGTGCTTCGACTAGCGGGGGAGAGACCCAGTACTTC

size: -
D: -
V: TRBV18
J: TRBJ2-5
CDR3: CASSPGGVMETQYF
DNA: TGTGCCAGCTCACCAGGGGGAGTGATGGAGACCCAGTACTTC

size: -
D: -
V: TRBV19
J: TRBJ1-3
CDR3: CASSMHASGNTIYF
DNA: TGTGCCAGTAGTATGCACGCGTCTGGAAACACCATATATTTT

size: -
D: TRBD1
V: TRBV5-8
J: TRBJ1-5
CDR3: CASDPGTGGQPQHF
DNA: TGTGCCAGCGACCCAGGCACAGGGGGTCAGCCCCAGCATTTT

size: -
D: -
V: TRBV5-1
J: TRBJ2-3
CDR3: CASSFRETSTDTQYF
DNA: TGCGCCAGCAGCTTCCGGGAGACTAGCACAGATACGCAGTATTTT

size: -
D: -
V: TRBV12-3/TRBV12-4
J: TRBJ2-7
CDR3: CASSLDYEQYF
DNA: TGTGCCAGCAGTTTAGACTACGAGCAGTACTTC

size: -
D: -
V: TRBV5-5
J: TRBJ1-4
CDR3: CASTHSATNEKLFF
DNA: TGTGCCAGCACCCACAGTGCAACTAATGAAAAACTGTTTTTT

size: -
D: -
V: TRBV25-1
J: TRBJ1-2
CDR3: CASSEWGYGYTF
DNA: TGTGCCAGCAGTGAATGGGGGTATGGCTACACCTTC

size: -
D: TRBD1
V: TRBV27
J: TRBJ2-4
CDR3: CASSLTGENIQYF
DNA: TGTGCCAGCAGTCTGACAGGGGAAAACATTCAGTACTTC

size: -
D: -
V: TRBV10-2
J: TRBJ2-7
CDR3: CASRTGTSYEQYF
DNA: TGCGCCTCTAGAACAGGGACTTCCTACGAGCAGTACTTC

size: -
D: TRBD1
V: TRBV6-5
J: TRBJ2-3
CDR3: CASKRQGAYADTQYF
DNA: TGTGCCAGCAAAAGACAGGGAGCGTACGCAGATACGCAGTATTTT

size: -
D: -
V: TRBV11-2
J: TRBJ1-1
CDR3: CASSLGQNTEAFF
DNA: TGTGCCAGCAGCTTAGGGCAGAACACTGAAGCTTTCTTT

size: once
D: TRBD1
V: TRBV5-4
J: TRBJ1-1
CDR3: CASSPGTVVTEAFF
DNA: TGTGCCAGCAGCCCCGGGACAGTGGTCACTGAAGCTTTCTTT

size: -
D: -
V: TRBV14
J: TRBJ2-3
CDR3: CASSPGGDTQYF
DNA: TGTGCCAGCAGCCCTGGGGGGGATACGCAGTATTTT

size: -
D: TRBD2
V: TRBV13
J: TRBJ2-1
CDR3: CASSLALAGNNEQFF
DNA: TGTGCCAGCAGCTTGGCACTAGCGGGGAACAATGAGCAGTTCTTC

size: few
D: TRBD1
V: TRBV5-1
J: TRBJ1-5
CDR3: CASKYTGGENQPQHF
DNA: TGCGCCAGCAAATATACAGGGGGCGAGAATCAGCCCCAGCATTTT

size: once
D: TRBD1
V: TRBV6-5
J: TRBJ1-1
CDR3: CASSPTGGGTEAFF
DNA: TGTGCCAGCAGTCCCACAGGGGGCGGAACTGAAGCTTTCTTT

size: -
D: -
V: TRBV5-4
J: TRBJ2-1
CDR3: CASSYLTRSYNEQFF
DNA: TGTGCCAGCAGCTACCTCACACGGTCATACAATGAGCAGTTCTTC

size: -
D: TRBD2
V: TRBV19
J: TRBJ2-1
CDR3: CASSIGGRGAYNEQFF
DNA: TGTGCCAGTAGTATAGGCGGGCGGGGGGCCTACAATGAGCAGTTCTTC

size: -
D: -
V: TRBV6-5
J: TRBJ1-2
CDR3: CASQRDNYGYTF
DNA: TGTGCCAGCCAAAGGGATAACTATGGCTACACCTTC

size: -
D: -
V: TRBV29-1
J: TRBJ1-2
CDR3: CSVGEQDYGYTF
DNA: TGCAGCGTTGGTGAACAGGACTATGGCTACACCTTC

size: -
D: TRBD1
V: TRBV6-5
J: TRBJ1-2
CDR3: CASSSNRGGYGYTF
DNA: TGTGCCAGCAGTTCGAACAGGGGAGGATATGGCTACACCTTC

size: -
D: -
V: TRBV5-4
J: TRBJ1-2
CDR3: CASSLDGNYGYTF
DNA: TGTGCCAGCAGCTTGGACGGAAACTATGGCTACACCTTC